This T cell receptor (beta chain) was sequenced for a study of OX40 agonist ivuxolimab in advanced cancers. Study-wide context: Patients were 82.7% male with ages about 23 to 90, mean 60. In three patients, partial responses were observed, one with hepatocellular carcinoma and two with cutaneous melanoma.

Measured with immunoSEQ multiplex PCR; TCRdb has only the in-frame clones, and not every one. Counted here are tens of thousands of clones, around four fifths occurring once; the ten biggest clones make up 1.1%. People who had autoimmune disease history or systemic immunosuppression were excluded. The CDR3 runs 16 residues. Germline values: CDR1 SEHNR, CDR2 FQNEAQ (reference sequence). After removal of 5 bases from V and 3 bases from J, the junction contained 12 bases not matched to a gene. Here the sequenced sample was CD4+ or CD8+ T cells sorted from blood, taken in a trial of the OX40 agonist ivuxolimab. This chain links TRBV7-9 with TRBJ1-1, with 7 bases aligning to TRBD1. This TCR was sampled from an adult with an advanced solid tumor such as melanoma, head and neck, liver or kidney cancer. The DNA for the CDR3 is TGTGCCAGCAGCCCTCGAGGGGGCGCGTTGGACACTGAAGCTTTCTTT. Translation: CASSPRGGALDTEAFF.